The clone carrying this T cell receptor beta chain came up many times. Unique molecular identifiers were affixed to discrete cDNA molecules within the library. TCRdb re-called the RACE reads through MiXCR, storing one row per CDR3 protein. There are over 150,000 distinct CDR3 sequences in the sample; 25% to 35% occur only once, and about 2.1% lies in the top ten. The ends were cut back, 4 bases at V and 6 bases at J, with 10 bases in the middle. Germline loops: CDR1 SQVTM, CDR2 ANQGSEA. This CDR3 spans 12 amino acids. These data belong to a study of human T cells and chemical hapten exposure. The time point denotes: patch test 3, about 24 weeks after DPC sensitization. Treatment described: therapeutic diphenylcyclopropenone sensitization with weekly scalp DPC. Unseparated into fractions, whole blood served as the source from which total RNA was extracted.

The sample consisted of whole blood, taken in connection with sensitization to the hapten diphenylcyclopropenone (DPC). The chain uses TRBV29-1 and TRBJ1-5; weak D call: TRBD1 (5 bases). The clonotype originates from a young woman with alopecia areata. Some clones in this sample may be carry-over from other donors' samples. CDR3 loop: CSVGAGSQPQHF. CDR3 sequence (DNA): TGCAGCGTTGGGGCAGGGAGTCAGCCCCAGCATTTT.